Below are 20 T cell receptor beta chains sequenced from a single sample in a study of T cell responses to AZD1222 COVID-19 vaccine. TCRdb keeps only in-frame clones here, not all; method: immunoSEQ multiplex PCR. The repertoire holds about 160,000 clones, with about nine tenths as singletons. The input for sequencing was peripheral blood, taken on day 0 of AZD1222 vaccination. These TCRs come from an adult in good health.

To note about this clone: The sample has other DNA sequences that encode this CDR3 too. This sequence joins TRBV3-1 (or the pseudogene TRBV3-2) and TRBJ2-3; D gene uncertain. The CDR3 has 13 amino acids. Germline assignment: CDR1 LGHDT and CDR2 YNNKEL (reference sequence). V lost 4 bases to trimming and J lost 1 base, with 6 bases between them. DNA of the CDR3: TGTGCCAGCAGCCCGACTGGCACAGATACGCAGTATTTT. As protein: CASSPTGTDTQYF.

CDR3 DNA sequence: TGTGCCAGCAGCTTGAGTAAGGGTAGTTGGGACACTGAAGCTTTCTTT. Translating gives CASSLSKGSWDTEAFF. The rearrangement uses TRBV5-4 and TRBJ1-1; D uncertain. Germline V gives CDR1 SGHNT, CDR2 YYREEE (reference sequence). This CDR3 has 16 residues. V was pared by 1 base and J by 3 bases, with 16 bases between.

The rearrangement links TRBV15 to TRBJ2-1; tentative D call: TRBD2 (5 bases). The CDR3 has 15 amino acids. Germline CDR1 is LNHNV and CDR2 is YYDKDF (reference sequence). V lost 0 bases to trimming and J lost 6 bases, with 12 bases between them. The CDR3 here is CATSRDRGSPNEQFF. The CDR3, as DNA: TGTGCCACCAGCAGAGATCGGGGTTCCCCCAATGAGCAGTTCTTC.

This chain joins TRBV24-1 and TRBJ1-3; weak D call: TRBD1 (5 bases). V dropped 3 bases and J dropped 7 bases, with 6 bases sitting between them. CDR3 length: 12 amino acids. Germline lookup yields CDR1 KGHDR and CDR2 SFDVKD. In DNA, the CDR3 is TGTGCCACCAGTGATGGGGGGAACACCATATATTTT. Translated, it gives CATSDGGNTIYF.

Here the CDR3 DNA reads TGTGCCACCAGTGAACCCGATCGGAACTATGGCTACACCTTC. It specifies CATSEPDRNYGYTF. This chain connects TRBV24-1 to TRBJ1-2; D is uncertain. Trimming left V 4 bases short and J 2 bases short, with 10 bases between. The CDR3 is 14 amino acids. Germline assignment: CDR1 KGHDR and CDR2 SFDVKD.

The chain recombines TRBV28 with TRBJ1-1; D is perhaps TRBD1 (6 bases). This CDR3 region has 15 residues. V shed 3 bases and J shed 5 bases, with 16 bases lying between them. In germline, CDR1 is MDHEN, CDR2 SYDVKM. The CDR3 protein is CASSFYRAGWTEAFF. Written as DNA, the CDR3 is TGTGCCAGCAGTTTTTACAGGGCAGGATGGACTGAAGCTTTCTTT.

This sequence joins TRBV3-1 (or the pseudogene TRBV3-2) and TRBJ1-2; the D gene is possibly TRBD1 (6 bases). Germline V gene lookup returns CDR1 LGHDT and CDR2 YNNKEL (reference sequence). Between the trimmed V and J ends, which lost 3 bases and 0 bases, there was a span of 11 bases. The CDR3 has 15 residues. CDR3 residues: CASSQTGGSNYGYTF. Written as DNA, the CDR3 is TGTGCCAGCAGCCAGACAGGCGGGTCTAACTATGGCTACACCTTC.

The rearrangement joins TRBV2 to TRBJ1-6; 9 positions agree with TRBD1. J gave up 6 bases and V 6 bases, and 9 bases lay outside the gene matches. The germline CDR1 and CDR2 sequences are SNHLY and FYNNEI. The CDR3 is 16 residues long. The chain's CDR3 is CASRVQGAGVNSPLHF. The CDR3 nucleotides read TGTGCCAGCAGAGTACAGGGGGCAGGAGTTAATTCACCCCTCCACTTT.

V usage is TRBV9 and J usage is TRBJ1-2; TRBD1 is a possible D gene (6 bases). Per the germline V gene, CDR1 is SGDLS and CDR2 is YYNGEE. The CDR3 length is 15 residues. The V gene lost 3 bases and the J gene lost 1 base, with 13 bases spanning the gap. CDR3 bases: TGTGCCAGCAGCGGACCGGGACAAATTAACTATGGCTACACCTTC. Protein product: CASSGPGQINYGYTF.

The V gene is TRBV18, the J gene TRBJ2-1; D not resolved. Germline V gene lookup returns CDR1 KGHSH and CDR2 LQKENI. This CDR3 is built from 15 residues. V was cut by 0 bases and J by 6 bases, with 12 bases left in between. DNA of the CDR3: TGTGCCAGCTCACCACCGGATGTGGTGGCCAATGAGCAGTTCTTC. Its protein product is CASSPPDVVANEQFF.

CDR3 in amino acids: CASSLVPNTEAFF. The CDR3, as DNA: TGTGCCAGCAGCTTAGTCCCGAACACTGAAGCTTTCTTT. The chain couples TRBV7-2 to TRBJ1-1; D is unresolved. Germline loops: CDR1 SGHTA, CDR2 FQGNSA. The CDR3 covers 13 residues. V was pared by 1 base and J by 1 base, with 4 bases between.

The V and J genes are TRBV5-1 and TRBJ2-3; TRBD1 might be the D (5 bases). Germline lookup yields CDR1 SGHRS and CDR2 YFSETQ. The CDR3 extends over 13 amino acids. Deletions cut 5 bases from V and 2 bases from J, with 9 bases between. CDR3 region: CASRVRATDTQYF. The CDR3 DNA is TGCGCCAGCAGGGTCAGGGCCACAGATACGCAGTATTTT.

The chain has TRBV28 and TRBJ1-2, with unresolved D. V lost 5 bases to trimming and J lost 5 bases, with 12 bases between them. This CDR3 contains 13 residues. Germline loops: CDR1 MDHEN, CDR2 SYDVKM. CDR3 in DNA: TGTGCCAGCAGTCCGGTAAGAATGTATGGCTACACCTTC. Amino acids: CASSPVRMYGYTF.

This sequence joins TRBV7-9 and TRBJ1-1; D not certain. Trimming removed 0 bases at V and 3 bases at J, with 5 bases between. Looked up from germline, CDR1 is SEHNR and CDR2 is FQNEAQ (reference sequence). CDR3 length: 13 amino acids. The CDR3 loop is CASSLAPDTEAFF. Here the CDR3 DNA reads TGTGCCAGCAGCTTAGCGCCCGACACTGAAGCTTTCTTT.

This clone was counted only a few times. The chain has TRBV6-5 and TRBJ1-4, with D maybe TRBD1 (6 bases). Germline V gene lookup returns CDR1 MNHEY and CDR2 SVGAGI. The CDR3 consists of 13 residues. Deletions cut 8 bases from V and 5 bases from J, with 12 bases between. The CDR3 is CASGTGWNEKLFF. Written as DNA, the CDR3 is TGTGCCAGCGGAACAGGGTGGAATGAAAAACTGTTTTTT.

The rearrangement links TRBV18 to TRBJ1-2; D is perhaps TRBD1 (5 bases). CDR3 length: 15 amino acids. Trimming took off 3 bases at V and 3 bases at J, with 14 bases between the two ends. Germline V gene data show CDR1 as KGHSH and CDR2 as LQKENI. The CDR3 protein is CASSPTTDSDYGYTF. CDR3 sequence (DNA): TGTGCCAGCTCACCCACCACCGACAGCGACTATGGCTACACCTTC.

The V gene is TRBV7-2, the J gene TRBJ1-2; D uncertain. V shed 1 base and J shed 2 bases, with 8 bases lying between them. The CDR3 has 14 amino acids. Germline V gives CDR1 SGHTA, CDR2 FQGNSA. The CDR3 here is CASSLGQENYGYTF. For the CDR3, the DNA is TGTGCCAGCAGCTTAGGGCAGGAGAACTATGGCTACACCTTC.

CDR3 in amino acids: CASSLAGFPGEQYF. The CDR3 DNA follows: TGTGCCAGCAGCTTAGCAGGGTTCCCTGGGGAGCAGTACTTC. The chain employs TRBV7-8 and TRBJ2-7; D is unclear. The CDR3 is made up of 14 amino acids. V dropped 0 bases and J dropped 7 bases, with 13 bases sitting between them. CDR1 is SGHVS and CDR2 is FQNEAQ in the germline V gene.

V gene TRBV7-2 combines with J gene TRBJ1-2; weak D call: TRBD1 (6 bases). This CDR3 has 13 amino acids. Germline CDR1 and CDR2: SGHTA and FQGNSA. Trimming left V 1 base short and J 7 bases short, with 10 bases between. The DNA for the CDR3 is TGTGCCAGCAGCTTAGGGGGGGGCAGTGGCTACACCTTC. Protein sequence: CASSLGGGSGYTF.

The gene calls are TRBV28 and TRBJ2-7; 10 bases are a match to TRBD2. Germline CDR1 reads MDHEN; CDR2 reads SYDVKM. The CDR3 spans 15 residues. The V gene end was trimmed by 3 bases and the J gene end by 6 bases; junction bases not matched to a gene: 8. CDR3 DNA: TGTGCCAGCAGTTTTGCAGCGGGAGGGCCTAGCGAGCAGTACTTC. As protein: CASSFAAGGPSEQYF.